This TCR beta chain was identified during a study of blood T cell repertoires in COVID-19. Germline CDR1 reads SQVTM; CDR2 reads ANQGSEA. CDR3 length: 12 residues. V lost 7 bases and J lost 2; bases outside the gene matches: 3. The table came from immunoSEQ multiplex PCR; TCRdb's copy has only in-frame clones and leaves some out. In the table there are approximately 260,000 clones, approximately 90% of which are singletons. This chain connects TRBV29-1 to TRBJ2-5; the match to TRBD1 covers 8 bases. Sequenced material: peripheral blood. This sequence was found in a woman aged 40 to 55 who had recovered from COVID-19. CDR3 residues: CSAGQGQETQYF. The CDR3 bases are TGCAGCGCCGGACAGGGTCAAGAGACCCAGTACTTC.